This TCR beta chain originates from a study of spatial heterogeneity in lung cancer. Study results and limitations: Circulating ubiquitous expanded tumor TCRs were observed more frequently at resection than at follow-up.

This clonotype was seen at least ten times. Its antigen is not known. CDR1 is KGHDR, CDR2 SFDVKD, per germline. The CDR3 has 17 amino acids. The V segment lost 2 bases and the J segment 1 base; nucleotides outside the gene matches: 5. From the 5' RACE reads, TCRdb called clonotypes with MiXCR, one entry per CDR3 protein. The data hold 45,000 to 55,000 distinct CDR3 sequences, with around 5.2% observed a single time. The time point is: sample taken at primary tumor resection. Researchers sequenced whole RNA taken from tumor, nontumor lung or frozen PBMC without sorting. Samples were donated by 72 untreated early-stage non-small cell lung cancer patients.

The TCR sequence derives from a male donor with early-stage non-small cell lung cancer. The material sequenced was PBMCs, taken at surgery. V gene TRBV24-1 combines with J gene TRBJ2-3, with 10 bases lining up with TRBD1. CDR3 region: CATSDSRGTGGTDTQYF. CDR3 coding DNA: TGTGCCACCAGTGATTCCCGTGGGACAGGGGGCACAGATACGCAGTATTTT.